These 8 T cell receptor beta chains were sequenced from one sample in a study of a mutant IDH1 vaccine in newly diagnosed glioma (dated by TCRdb to the early 2020s). The library was generated by the immunoSEQ multiplex PCR assay. The source is immuneACCESS, and TCRdb retained only in-frame sequences with V and J called. Part of the clones is not carried over; for the studies checked, unresolved V genes explain less than half of this, and the remainder is unexplained. Within this sample are around 60,000 clones, with roughly 76% of them counted one time only. The ten top clones hold under 6% of the sample. Explained via the paper, the time point label denotes: week 35, safety follow-up. Each vaccine dose was 300 ug of a 20-mer mutant IDH1 peptide in Montanide, given subcutaneously with topical imiquimod. No antigen has been assigned to these receptors. The specimen was PBMCs, collected from a glioma patient whose treatment included an IDH1 peptide vaccine. These receptors came from a man aged 40-50 years with glioma.

The rearrangement links TRBV9 to TRBJ2-5; 7 bases match TRBD2. CDR3 length: 16 residues. Germline CDR1 reads SGDLS; CDR2 reads YYNGEE. Trimming at V came to 0 bases and at J to 1 base, leaving 6 bases not matched to a gene. CDR3 region: CASSVAGEGTQETQYF. The CDR3 DNA follows: TGTGCCAGCAGCGTAGCTGGGGAGGGGACCCAAGAGACCCAGTACTTC.

This sequence joins TRBV5-4 and TRBJ2-7; no firm D call. Per germline, CDR1 SGHNT and CDR2 YYREEE (reference sequence). The CDR3 runs 12 residues. V was trimmed by 1 base and J by 6 bases, leaving 8 bases between them. The CDR3 here is CASSLWGREQYF. The CDR3 bases are TGTGCCAGCAGCTTGTGGGGTCGCGAGCAGTACTTC.

This chain joins TRBV11-1 and TRBJ2-5, with 9 positions matching TRBD2. The J call may be faulty, since TRBJ2-7 better matches the DNA end. The V gene's germline CDR1 is SGHAT and CDR2 FQDESV (reference sequence). CDR3 size: 16 residues. The CDR3 spells CASSSLRLAGTYEQYF. The CDR3 coding sequence is TGTGCCAGCAGCAGCTTACGTCTAGCGGGAACCTACGAGCAGTACTTC.

This clone showed up just a few times. This sequence joins TRBV2 and TRBJ1-5, with D possibly being TRBD1 (6 bases). CDR1 and CDR2 from the germline V gene are SNHLY and FYNNEI. The CDR3 totals 15 residues. V lost 1 base and J lost 7, with 14 bases in between. As DNA, the CDR3 is TGTGCCAGCAGTGAAGGGACAGCAGGGATCCAGCCCCAGCATTTT. Amino acids: CASSEGTAGIQPQHF.

The V call is TRBV7-6, the J call TRBJ2-2, with D perhaps matching TRBD1 (5 bases). CDR3 length: 15 residues. Trimming stripped 3 bases from V and 2 bases from J, with 10 bases between. CDR1 and CDR2 from the germline V gene are SGHVS and FNYEAQ. The CDR3 DNA reads as TGTGCCAGCAGCTTTCAGGGAACTAACACCGGGGAGCTGTTTTTT. Its translation: CASSFQGTNTGELFF. Looking up the rest from reference TRBV7-6 and TRBJ2-2 gives the full variable domain: GAGVSQSPRYKVTKRGQDVALRCDPISGHVSLYWYRQALGQGPEFLTYFNYEAQQDKSGLPNDRFSAERPEGSISTLTIQRTEQRDSAMYRCASSFQGTNTGELFFGEGSRLTVL.

The gene calls are TRBV5-1 and TRBJ1-2; 7 bases are a match to TRBD1. The V segment lost 4 bases and the J segment 0 bases; nucleotides outside the gene matches: 6. The CDR3 loop spans 15 amino acids. Germline V lookup: CDR1 SGHRS, CDR2 YFSETQ. CDR3 sequence reads: CASSPGDRPNYGYTF. As DNA, the CDR3 is TGCGCCAGCAGCCCCGGGGACAGACCTAACTATGGCTACACCTTC.

This clone was seen once. This chain connects TRBV19 to TRBJ2-7, with D perhaps matching TRBD2 (6 bases). This CDR3 comprises 15 residues. V was trimmed by 1 base and J by 2 bases, leaving 12 bases between them. Germline V gene sequence: CDR1 LNHDA, CDR2 SQIVND (reference sequence). The CDR3 here is CASSIGLGSPYEQYF. DNA for the CDR3: TGTGCCAGTAGTATAGGCCTCGGGAGCCCCTACGAGCAGTACTTC. Looking up the rest from reference TRBV19 and TRBJ2-7 gives the full variable domain: DGGITQSPKYLFRKEGQNVTLSCEQNLNHDAMYWYRQDPGQGLRLIYYSQIVNDFQKGDIAEGYSVSREKKESFPLTVTSAQKNPTAFYLCASSIGLGSPYEQYFGPGTRLTVT.

The CDR3 DNA is TGTGCCAGCAGTTTATCGTCGTGGGGGGGCCTGTTTTACGAGCAGTACTTC. Its translation is CASSLSSWGGLFYEQYF. This chain connects TRBV27 to TRBJ2-7; maybe TRBD2 (7 bases). Germline V gives CDR1 MNHEY, CDR2 SMNVEV (reference sequence). This CDR3 region has 17 residues. Trimming removed 0 bases from V and 4 bases from J, with 19 bases in between.